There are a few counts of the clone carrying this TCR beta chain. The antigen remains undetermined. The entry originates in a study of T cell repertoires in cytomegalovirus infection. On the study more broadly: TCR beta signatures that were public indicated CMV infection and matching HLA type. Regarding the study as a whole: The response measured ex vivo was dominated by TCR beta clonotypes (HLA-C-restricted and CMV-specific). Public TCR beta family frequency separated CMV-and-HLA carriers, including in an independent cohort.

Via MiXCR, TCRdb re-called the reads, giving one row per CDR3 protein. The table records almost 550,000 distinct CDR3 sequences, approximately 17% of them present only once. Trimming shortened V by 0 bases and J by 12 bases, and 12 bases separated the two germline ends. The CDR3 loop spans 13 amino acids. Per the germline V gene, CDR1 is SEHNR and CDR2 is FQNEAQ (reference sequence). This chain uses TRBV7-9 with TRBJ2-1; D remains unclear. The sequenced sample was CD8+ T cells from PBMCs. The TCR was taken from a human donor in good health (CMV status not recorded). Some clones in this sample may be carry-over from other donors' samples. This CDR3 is CASSLARLTRQFF. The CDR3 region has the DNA TGTGCCAGCAGCTTAGCCCGATTGACCCGGCAGTTCTTC.